This T cell receptor (beta chain) came from a study of cytomegalovirus exposure and HLA in healthy donors. Study-level findings and limits: First-cohort TCR clusters were later found to tend to co-occur in the approximately 110 validation repertoires. The CMV antigen specificity of a few CMV-associated chains was confirmed through in vitro analysis.

A note on this clone: Its antigen is as yet unknown.

TCRdb's copy holds only in-frame clones and misses some; the assay was immunoSEQ multiplex PCR. The sample consists of under 200,000 clones, just under 90% of them appearing once. The sequence came from a young man in good health and CMV-seropositive. Sample: PBMCs.

The CDR3 reads CASSLPGTTNTGELFF. The CDR3 DNA follows: TGCGCCAGCAGCTTGCCTGGGACTACGAACACCGGGGAGCTGTTTTTT. The rearrangement uses TRBV5-1 and TRBJ2-2; the match to TRBD2 covers 7 bases. V lost 1 base to trimming and J lost 0 bases; unmatched junction nucleotides: 3. The germline gives CDR1 SGHRS, CDR2 YFSETQ. CDR3 length: 16 residues.